The 12 T cell receptor beta chains below come from one sample, sequenced in a study of cytomegalovirus exposure and HLA in healthy donors. Some clones are missing from TCRdb's copy, which holds only in-frame ones; the method was immunoSEQ multiplex PCR. Of some 110,000 clones listed, more than 70% are singletons. Sequenced material: PBMCs. The receptors derive from a man aged 18 to 30 in good health and CMV-seronegative.

This clone showed up just a few times. This rearrangement joins TRBV6-5 to TRBJ2-7; TRBD1 matches 9 bases. Germline CDR1 MNHEY, CDR2 SVGAGI. The CDR3 sequence is 14 residues long. V lost 4 bases to trimming and J lost 1 base; unmatched junction nucleotides: 2. CDR3 DNA: TGTGCCAGCAGTTCGACAGGGGGATCCTACGAGCAGTACTTC. Residues: CASSSTGGSYEQYF.

The J gene is TRBJ1-6, the V gene TRBV5-1, with D possibly matching TRBD1 (5 bases). V lost 1 base, J lost 7 bases, and 9 bases lay in between. From germline, CDR1 is SGHRS and CDR2 YFSETQ. This CDR3 spans 14 amino acids. Written as DNA, the CDR3 is TGCGCCAGCAGCTTGAGGGGTATCAATTCACCCCTCCACTTT. The encoded protein is CASSLRGINSPLHF.

This sequence joins TRBV5-1 and TRBJ2-7; 7 nucleotides line up with TRBD1. Germline CDR1 SGHRS, CDR2 YFSETQ. This CDR3 is built from 16 residues. The V gene end was trimmed by 3 bases and the J gene end by 0 bases; junction bases not matched to a gene: 9. The CDR3 is CASSSDREFSSYEQYF. In nucleotides, the CDR3 is TGCGCCAGCAGCTCCGACAGGGAATTCAGCTCCTACGAGCAGTACTTC.

This chain joins TRBV6-5 and TRBJ1-2, with D possibly being TRBD1 (5 bases). Germline CDR1 reads MNHEY; CDR2 reads SVGAGI. The CDR3 consists of 12 residues. The V end lost 4 bases, the J end lost 8 bases, and 11 bases lay between the germline ends. The CDR3 spells CASSLKGLGYTF. As DNA, the CDR3 is TGTGCCAGCAGTTTGAAGGGGCTGGGCTACACCTTC.

The V gene is TRBV4-1, the J gene TRBJ2-1, with 9 bases lining up with TRBD2. J was trimmed by 0 bases and V by 3 bases; bases with no gene match: 3. This CDR3 contains 16 residues. The germline CDR1 and CDR2 sequences are MGHRA and YSYEKL. CDR3 nucleotides: TGCGCCAGCAGCCAGCCGACTAGCGGCTCCTACAATGAGCAGTTCTTC. This sequence encodes CASSQPTSGSYNEQFF.

This clone was seen more than once but under ten times. V and J are TRBV5-4 and TRBJ2-7; tentative D call: TRBD1 (7 bases). The V end was cut by 3 bases, the J end by 3 bases, with 13 bases between. Germline V gene data show CDR1 as SGHNT and CDR2 as YYREEE (reference sequence). This CDR3 is 14 amino acids long. Here the CDR3 DNA reads TGTGCCAGCAGCTCCGGACAGGAGGGCTACGAGCAGTACTTC. Translation: CASSSGQEGYEQYF.

This chain connects TRBV15 to TRBJ1-1; D is perhaps TRBD1 (5 bases). The CDR3 length is 15 residues. V lost 3 bases and J 1 base, leaving 12 bases between the germline ends. Germline assignment: CDR1 LNHNV and CDR2 YYDKDF (reference sequence). CDR3 bases: TGTGCCACCAGCAGGGGCGGACAATGGAACACTGAAGCTTTCTTT. Translated: CATSRGGQWNTEAFF.

This clone was detected only once. This chain links TRBV9 with TRBJ1-1, with TRBD1 matching 8 bases. Germline trimming cut 5 bases from V and 7 bases from J; bases unmatched to any gene: 4. Per the germline V gene, CDR1 is SGDLS and CDR2 is YYNGEE. This CDR3 is 12 amino acids long. The chain's CDR3 is CASSGQGFEAFF. The CDR3 DNA reads as TGTGCCAGCAGTGGACAGGGTTTTGAAGCTTTCTTT.

The V and J genes are TRBV6-4 and TRBJ2-2; no firm D call. Germline V gene data show CDR1 as MRHNA and CDR2 as SNTAGT. With 3 bases removed from V and 4 bases from J, the gap between germline ends came to 9 bases. The CDR3 is 14 residues long. The CDR3 protein is CASSDLSSTGELFF. Here the CDR3 DNA reads TGTGCCAGCAGTGATCTCAGTTCCACCGGGGAGCTGTTTTTT.

The chain joins TRBV4-1 to TRBJ2-7; the match to TRBD1 covers 11 bases. The germline V gene encodes CDR1 MGHRA and CDR2 YSYEKL. Germline trimming cut 4 bases from V and 3 bases from J; bases unmatched to any gene: 5. The CDR3 is made up of 15 amino acids. The CDR3 is CASSPGQGAGYEQYF. The CDR3 DNA follows: TGCGCCAGCAGCCCCGGACAGGGGGCGGGCTACGAGCAGTACTTC.

The chain carries TRBV5-5 and TRBJ2-7; tentative D call: TRBD2 (5 bases). Looked up from germline, CDR1 is SGHKS and CDR2 is YYEKEE (reference sequence). The CDR3 has 15 residues. Between the trimmed V and J ends, which lost 0 bases and 3 bases, there was a span of 13 bases. DNA of the CDR3: TGTGCCAGCAGCTTGGGAGGGCAGGTGGACTACGAGCAGTACTTC. Amino acids: CASSLGGQVDYEQYF.

The chain employs TRBV30 and TRBJ1-1; TRBD1 matches 8 bases. V shed 2 bases, J shed 5 bases, and the junction held 10 bases outside the gene matches. The CDR3 extends over 15 amino acids. CDR1 is GTSNPN and CDR2 is SVGIG in the germline V gene (reference sequence). CDR3 loop: CAWSSGQGAGTEAFF. CDR3 DNA sequence: TGTGCCTGGAGTAGTGGCCAGGGGGCCGGGACTGAAGCTTTCTTT. The full variable domain, with the rest looked up from reference TRBV30 and TRBJ1-1, is SQTIHQWPATLVQPVGSPLSLECTVEGTSNPNLYWYRQAAGRGLQLLFYSVGIGQISSEVPQNLSASRPQDRQFILSSKKLLLSDSGFYLCAWSSGQGAGTEAFFGQGTRLTVV.